The entry below gives a single TCR beta chain sequence along with its context. This sample was included in a study of blood T cell repertoires in COVID-19. Turning to the study itself: The United States, Italy and Spain were the sources of the acute and convalescent COVID-19 samples. Sources were T cells, B-cell-depleted T cells, or PBMCs; the material itself was cDNA or gDNA.

Per the study methods: Nucleated cell counts were estimated from reference gene primer amplification. Data came from immunoSEQ multiplex PCR; TCRdb stores just in-frame clones and leaves some out. That table is the source of V, J and clone size, and D and trimming were worked out from the DNA. Of 200,000 to 250,000 clones in the sample, around 80% were seen once. The CDR3 is 11 amino acids. V was trimmed by 6 bases and J by 9 bases, leaving 9 bases between them. The receptor's source is a woman older than 75 with acute or convalescent COVID-19. Sample: peripheral blood. This sequence joins TRBV12-3 or TRBV12-4 and TRBJ2-1; the D is unclear. CDR3 in amino acids: CASSTVGEQFF. Written as DNA, the CDR3 is TGTGCCAGCAGCACGGTCGGTGAGCAGTTCTTC.